This TCR beta chain was recorded in a study of blood T cell repertoires in COVID-19. The overall study: The United States, Italy and Spain were the sources of the acute and convalescent COVID-19 samples. T cells, B-cell-depleted T cells, or PBMCs supplied cDNA or gDNA.

The J segment lost 2 bases and the V segment lost 2 bases, leaving 5 bases of the junction unmatched. This CDR3 has 16 amino acids. Germline values: CDR1 MRHNA, CDR2 SNTAGT. The repertoire was sequenced with immunoSEQ multiplex PCR; TCRdb's copy has only in-frame clones and lacks some. The table shows roughly 190,000 clones, with approximately 87% occurring only once. This rearrangement joins TRBV6-4 to TRBJ2-1, with TRBD1 matching over 8 bases. The source is a woman between 55 and 75 years old with COVID-19, enrolled during active disease. Sequenced sample: peripheral blood. In DNA form, the CDR3 reads TGTGCCAGCAGTGACCAGGACAGGGAACCCTACAATGAGCAGTTCTTC. Its protein product is CASSDQDREPYNEQFF.